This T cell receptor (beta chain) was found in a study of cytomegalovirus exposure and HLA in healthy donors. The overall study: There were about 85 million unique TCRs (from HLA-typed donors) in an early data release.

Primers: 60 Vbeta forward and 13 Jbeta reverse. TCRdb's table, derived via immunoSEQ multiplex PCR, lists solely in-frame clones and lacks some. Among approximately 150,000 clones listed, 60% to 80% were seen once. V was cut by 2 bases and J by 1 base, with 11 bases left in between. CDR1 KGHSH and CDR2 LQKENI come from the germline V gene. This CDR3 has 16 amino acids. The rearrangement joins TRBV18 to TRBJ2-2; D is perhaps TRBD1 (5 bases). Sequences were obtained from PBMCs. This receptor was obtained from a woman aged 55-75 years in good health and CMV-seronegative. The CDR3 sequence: CASSPSLQGNTGELFF. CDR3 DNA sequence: TGTGCCAGCTCACCATCTCTCCAGGGGAACACCGGGGAGCTGTTTTTT.